Each of the 28 T cell receptor beta chains below was sequenced from the same sample in a study of beta chain features in type 1 diabetes. Sequenced material consisted of expressed TCRB transcripts (all of the isolated RNA was reverse transcribed). The repertoire was sequenced with immunoSEQ multiplex PCR; TCRdb's copy has only in-frame clones and lacks some. This sample carries about 400,000 clones, around 12% of them seen once, and the ten largest clones take less than 0.02%. The sample was naive CD4+ T cells from blood. Source of these receptors: a man aged 18 to 30 in good health.

This clone was seen a handful of times. This chain connects TRBV25-1 to TRBJ2-1, with TRBD2 matching over 14 bases. CDR1 and CDR2 (germline): MGHDK, SYGVNS. The J segment lost 6 bases and the V segment lost 5 bases, leaving 6 bases of the junction unmatched. CDR3 length equals 16 residues. The CDR3 DNA reads TGTGCCAGCAGTCCTGGCGGGACTAGCGGGAGCAATGAGCAGTTCTTC. Translation gives CASSPGGTSGSNEQFF.

This clone was found a few times. The rearrangement links TRBV7-2 to TRBJ2-1; 11 positions match TRBD2. Germline CDR1 is SGHTA and CDR2 is FQGNSA. J was trimmed by 4 bases and V by 7 bases; bases with no gene match: 3. The CDR3 is 14 residues long. The CDR3 DNA is TGTGCCAGCACCCTAGCGGGGGGATACAATGAGCAGTTCTTC. It codes for CASTLAGGYNEQFF.

This clone turned up a few times. The chain employs TRBV7-8 and TRBJ2-1, with 11 bases fitting TRBD2. CDR1 and CDR2 (germline): SGHVS, FQNEAQ. The CDR3 sequence is 16 residues long. Trimming at V came to 1 base and at J to 9 bases, leaving 8 bases not matched to a gene. Written as DNA, the CDR3 is TGTGCCAGCAGCTTAGTAAGACTAGCGGGGACGAGTGAGCAGTTCTTC. Residues: CASSLVRLAGTSEQFF.

The gene calls are TRBV19 and TRBJ2-3; weak D call: TRBD1 (5 bases). CDR3 length equals 13 residues. In germline, CDR1 is LNHDA, CDR2 SQIVND (reference sequence). V lost 7 bases and J 4 bases, leaving 12 bases between the germline ends. CDR3 region: CASTQGVADTQYF. For the CDR3, the DNA is TGTGCCAGTACCCAAGGGGTTGCAGATACGCAGTATTTT.

This clone showed up just a few times. V is TRBV28 and J is TRBJ2-1; D is possibly TRBD2 (6 bases). Germline CDR1 reads MDHEN; CDR2 reads SYDVKM. The CDR3 extends over 14 amino acids. V was shortened by 4 bases and J by 7 bases, with 14 bases between the two germline ends. The CDR3: CASSSGLHENEQFF. The CDR3 region has the DNA TGTGCCAGCAGTTCGGGACTGCACGAAAATGAGCAGTTCTTC. Combining the CDR3 with reference TRBV28 and TRBJ2-1 gives the whole variable domain DVKVTQSSRYLVKRTGEKVFLECVQDMDHENMFWYRQDPGLGLRLIYFSYDVKMKEKGDIPEGYSVSREKKERFSLILESASTNQTSMYLCASSSGLHENEQFFGPGTRLTVL.

In this sample, this clone turned up a few times. The chain uses TRBV5-1 and TRBJ2-7; the D gene is possibly TRBD1 (5 bases). The CDR3 covers 13 residues. Trimming removed 4 bases at V and 0 bases at J, with 8 bases between. Per the germline V gene, CDR1 is SGHRS and CDR2 is YFSETQ. The chain's CDR3 is CASSKTASYEQYF. In DNA form, the CDR3 reads TGCGCCAGCAGCAAGACAGCCTCCTACGAGCAGTACTTC.

V and J are TRBV15 and TRBJ1-1; 7 positions agree with TRBD1. This CDR3 is built from 19 residues. V shed 5 bases, J shed 4 bases, and the junction held 22 bases outside the gene matches. Looked up from germline, CDR1 is LNHNV and CDR2 is YYDKDF (reference sequence). CDR3 sequence (DNA): TGTGCCACCAGCCCCCTAGTAGGGGGCGCAAGGAAGGGTCTCACTGAAGCTTTCTTT. This translates into CATSPLVGGARKGLTEAFF.

This clone came up a few times. The chain is built from TRBV11-3 and TRBJ2-5; 8 bases match TRBD1. The CDR3 totals 14 residues. J lost 5 bases, V lost 5 bases, and 7 bases had no gene match. Germline V CDR1 and CDR2: SGHNT, YENEEA. CDR3 sequence: CASSPGGSGETQYF. In nucleotides, the CDR3 is TGTGCCAGCAGCCCAGGGGGCAGCGGGGAGACCCAGTACTTC.

The rearrangement links TRBV7-3 to TRBJ2-3; D gene uncertain. The ends were cut back, 3 bases at V and 5 bases at J, with 6 bases in the middle. The length of the CDR3 is 12 residues. Germline CDR1 is SGHTA and CDR2 is FQGTGA. For the CDR3, the DNA is TGTGCCAGCAGCTTCTCAGGAGATACGCAGTATTTT. Its protein is CASSFSGDTQYF.

This sequence joins TRBV6-5 and TRBJ1-4, with 7 bases matching TRBD1. Germline values: CDR1 MNHEY, CDR2 SVGAGI. CDR3 length: 13 amino acids. The ends lost 5 bases at V and 11 bases at J; junction bases unmatched: 8. The CDR3 is CASSEDSGGKLFF. Written as DNA, the CDR3 is TGTGCCAGCAGTGAAGACTCAGGGGGGAAACTGTTTTTT.

CDR3 DNA sequence: TGTGCCATCAGTGGGCAAAGCGGGAGTCGAACAGATACGCAGTATTTT. It is translated as CAISGQSGSRTDTQYF. The chain uses TRBV10-3 and TRBJ2-3; 8 nucleotides match TRBD2. The germline V gene has CDR1 ENHRY and CDR2 SYGVKD. This CDR3 spans 16 amino acids. Germline trimming cut 4 bases from V and 3 bases from J; bases unmatched to any gene: 9.

This clone was picked up a small number of times. This chain links TRBV7-2 with TRBJ2-5, with TRBD2 matching over 11 bases. Germline values: CDR1 SGHTA, CDR2 FQGNSA. This CDR3 has 15 amino acids. Trimming at V came to 5 bases and at J to 2 bases, leaving 4 bases not matched to a gene. The CDR3 DNA is TGTGCCAGCAGCCAGGGACTAGCGGAGCAAGAGACCCAGTACTTC. Its translation is CASSQGLAEQETQYF. Filled out from reference TRBV7-2 and TRBJ2-5, the complete variable domain reads GAGVSQSPSNKVTEKGKDVELRCDPISGHTALYWYRQSLGQGLEFLIYFQGNSAPDKSGLPSDRFSAERTGGSVSTLTIQRTQQEDSAVYLCASSQGLAEQETQYFGPGTRLLVL.

The chain uses TRBV5-4 and TRBJ2-2, with 8 nucleotides matching TRBD2. After removal of 4 bases from V and 0 bases from J, the junction contained 5 bases not matched to a gene. There are 16 residues in the CDR3. CDR1 SGHNT and CDR2 YYREEE come from the germline V gene (reference sequence). CDR3 sequence (DNA): TGTGCCAGCAGCCGAGCCGGGGGGGCGAACACCGGGGAGCTGTTTTTT. It codes for CASSRAGGANTGELFF.

This chain connects TRBV30 to TRBJ1-4, with D uncertain. The CDR3 extends over 12 amino acids. Germline assignment: CDR1 GTSNPN and CDR2 SVGIG (reference sequence). V was pared by 1 base and J by 5 bases, with 5 bases between. The CDR3 sequence is CAWSATNEKLFF. CDR3 DNA: TGTGCCTGGAGTGCGACAAATGAAAAACTGTTTTTT.

This clone occurred a few times. In DNA, the CDR3 is TGTGCCAGTAGTTACCGACTAGCGGTGGGGTGGAGCCAAGAGACCCAGTACTTC. Translating gives CASSYRLAVGWSQETQYF. The chain carries TRBV19 and TRBJ2-5, with TRBD2 identical over 9 bases. The trim removed 5 bases at V and 1 base at J, leaving 14 bases unmatched. Per germline, CDR1 LNHDA and CDR2 SQIVND (reference sequence). CDR3 length: 18 amino acids.

This chain's CDR3 is CASRQGPSYEQYF. The DNA for the CDR3 is TGCGCCAGCAGGCAGGGCCCGTCCTACGAGCAGTACTTC. This chain links TRBV5-1 with TRBJ2-7; a possible D gene is TRBD1 (5 bases). The V and J ends lost 5 bases and 1 base respectively, with 10 bases between them. Per the germline V gene, CDR1 is SGHRS and CDR2 is YFSETQ. CDR3 length equals 13 residues.

Many counts were recorded for this clone. Written as DNA, the CDR3 is TGTGCCAGCAGCCTGCAGGCGAACACCGGGGAGCTGTTTTTT. Protein: CASSLQANTGELFF. The chain uses TRBV14 and TRBJ2-2; D remains ambiguous. Germline loops: CDR1 SGHDN, CDR2 FVKESK. Trimming removed 4 bases from V and 0 bases from J, with 6 bases in between. The CDR3 runs to 14 residues.

This clone was seen more than once but under ten times. The CDR3 coding sequence is TGTGCCAGCAGTATGCCGACTAGCGGGAGATCCGGGGAGCTGTTTTTT. This gives the protein CASSMPTSGRSGELFF. This chain uses TRBV28 with TRBJ2-2; the match to TRBD2 covers 12 bases. The CDR3 spans 16 residues. The J segment lost 6 bases and the V segment lost 5 bases, leaving 7 bases of the junction unmatched. CDR1 is MDHEN, CDR2 SYDVKM, per germline.

The chain employs TRBV2 and TRBJ1-5; 8 bases are shared with TRBD1. This CDR3 contains 13 residues. V trimming: 9 bases; J trimming: 5 bases; junction bases outside the gene matches: 6. Germline V gives CDR1 SNHLY, CDR2 FYNNEI. CDR3 sequence reads: CASAPGQDQPQHF. The CDR3 bases are TGTGCCAGTGCTCCGGGACAGGATCAGCCCCAGCATTTT.

This clone was detected only a few times. The chain has TRBV11-1 and TRBJ2-7; 13 nucleotides match TRBD2. Unmatched junction bases numbered 8, after V lost 3 bases and J lost 0 bases. The CDR3 spans 18 residues. Per the germline V gene, CDR1 is SGHAT and CDR2 is FQDESV (reference sequence). The CDR3 nucleotides are TGTGCCAGCAGCTTCGGTTCTGGGACTAGCGGGAACTCCTACGAGCAGTACTTC. Protein sequence: CASSFGSGTSGNSYEQYF.

This clone has only a few counts. CDR3: CASSLGQPTDTQYF. In DNA, the CDR3 is TGTGCCAGCAGTTTGGGACAGCCCACAGATACGCAGTATTTT. The gene calls are TRBV27 and TRBJ2-3, with 7 bases aligning to TRBD1. Germline CDR1 MNHEY, CDR2 SMNVEV (reference sequence). J gave up 2 bases and V 3 bases, and 2 bases lay outside the gene matches. The CDR3 has 14 residues.

This clone was seen more than once but under ten times. V is TRBV10-3 and J is TRBJ2-5, with 7 positions matching TRBD2. CDR1 is ENHRY and CDR2 is SYGVKD in the germline V gene. This CDR3 has 15 residues. V shed 4 bases, J shed 4 bases, and the junction held 9 bases outside the gene matches. The DNA for the CDR3 is TGTGCCATCAGTGGCCTGGGGGAGGGACCAGAGACCCAGTACTTC. Its translation is CAISGLGEGPETQYF.

This clone was observed a handful of times. This chain joins TRBV7-2 and TRBJ2-6, with D hard to call. Trimming left V 3 bases short and J 0 bases short, with 12 bases between. The CDR3 runs 17 residues. Germline CDR1 reads SGHTA; CDR2 reads FQGNSA. Here the CDR3 DNA reads TGTGCCAGCAGCTTTAGCAGTTCCCGCTCTGGGGCCAACGTCCTGACTTTC. Protein: CASSFSSSRSGANVLTF. Complete variable domain (other parts from reference TRBV7-2 and TRBJ2-6): GAGVSQSPSNKVTEKGKDVELRCDPISGHTALYWYRQSLGQGLEFLIYFQGNSAPDKSGLPSDRFSAERTGGSVSTLTIQRTQQEDSAVYLCASSFSSSRSGANVLTFGAGSRLTVL.

This clone was seen at least ten times. This chain links TRBV9 with TRBJ1-1; D unresolved. The CDR3 loop spans 13 amino acids. The V and J ends lost 2 bases and 3 bases respectively, with 8 bases between them. The V gene's germline CDR1 is SGDLS and CDR2 YYNGEE. CDR3 DNA: TGTGCCAGCAGCGTCGTGCGGGACACTGAAGCTTTCTTT. It translates to CASSVVRDTEAFF.

This clone was recorded a few times. V usage is TRBV5-4 and J usage is TRBJ1-1; maybe TRBD1 (6 bases). The CDR3 extends over 14 amino acids. V lost 3 bases and J 2 bases, leaving 11 bases between the germline ends. Germline V CDR1 and CDR2: SGHNT, YYREEE (reference sequence). This CDR3 reads CASSSRGANTEAFF. CDR3 nucleotide sequence: TGTGCCAGCAGCTCCCGGGGGGCAAACACTGAAGCTTTCTTT.

This clone was counted only a few times. This chain uses TRBV30 with TRBJ2-5, with 7 bases fitting TRBD2. V trimming: 2 bases; J trimming: 5 bases; junction bases outside the gene matches: 8. The CDR3 is 14 residues long. Germline V gene data show CDR1 as GTSNPN and CDR2 as SVGIG (reference sequence). The CDR3 region is CAWSSLAGVETQYF. In DNA, the CDR3 is TGTGCCTGGAGTTCCCTGGCGGGAGTCGAGACCCAGTACTTC.

V usage is TRBV11-1 and J usage is TRBJ2-3; 13 bases align to TRBD2. CDR3 length equals 16 residues. Germline lookup yields CDR1 SGHAT and CDR2 FQDESV (reference sequence). V shed 8 bases and J 0 bases; nucleotides not matched to a gene: 5. The CDR3, as DNA: TGTGCCAGCGGAACTAGCGGGGGGGCGAGCACAGATACGCAGTATTTT. Translation: CASGTSGGASTDTQYF.

This chain uses TRBV4-3 with TRBJ1-5, with D uncertain. V was shortened by 0 bases and J by 3 bases, with 6 bases between the two germline ends. Per the germline V gene, CDR1 is LGHNA and CDR2 is YSLEER. This CDR3 region has 14 residues. The CDR3 is CASSQEFSNQPQHF. CDR3 nucleotides: TGCGCCAGCAGCCAAGAATTCTCCAATCAGCCCCAGCATTTT.